This entry describes one T cell receptor (beta chain). Germline values: CDR1 MGHDK, CDR2 SYGVNS. Trimming at V came to 7 bases and at J to 5 bases, leaving 12 bases not matched to a gene. The CDR3 runs to 15 residues. In the original analysis: Quantification of nucleated cells was approximated via reference gene primer amplification. The table came from immunoSEQ multiplex PCR; TCRdb's copy has only in-frame clones and leaves some out. D and trimming come from the DNA, and the V and J calls and clone size come from that table. The data show about 15,000 clones, with approximately 80% seen just once and roughly a quarter held by the top ten. This entry belongs to a study of blood T cell repertoires in COVID-19. Study in general: Samples of COVID-19 (acute and convalescent) were obtained from the United States, Italy and Spain. Sources were T cells, B-cell-depleted T cells, or PBMCs; the material itself was cDNA or gDNA.

The sample was peripheral blood. The clonotype was recovered from a woman between 50 and 59 years old with active or convalescent COVID-19. The J gene is TRBJ2-7, the V gene TRBV25-1, with TRBD1 matching over 9 bases. CDR3 residues: CASIYWDREWNEQYF. The CDR3 nucleotides read TGTGCCAGCATCTATTGGGACAGGGAATGGAACGAGCAGTACTTC.